A single sample is the source of the 18 T cell receptor beta chains below, sequenced in a study of metastatic and nonmetastatic thyroid tumors. No treatment had been given to any patient before thyroid surgery. TCRdb recomputed clones from the PCR reads via MiXCR. The top ten hold 20% to 25% of the sample, which has some 7,300 clones, 18% seen once. The sample taken for sequencing was adjacent normal tissue. The origin of the receptors is a male donor with papillary thyroid cancer or a benign thyroid nodule (not recorded which). Some clones in this sample may be carry-over from other donors' samples.

The chain joins TRBV4-1 to TRBJ1-2; D is unclear. CDR1 MGHRA and CDR2 YSYEKL come from the germline V gene. V was pared by 3 bases and J by 2 bases, with 16 bases between. This CDR3 has 16 amino acids. The CDR3 region is CASSQTLTGENYGYTF. The CDR3 region has the DNA TGCGCCAGCAGCCAGACCCTGACCGGGGAGAACTATGGCTACACCTTC.

The chain joins TRBV12-3 or TRBV12-4 to TRBJ1-5, with D unclear. V was pared by 3 bases and J by 4 bases, with 10 bases between. The CDR3 loop spans 14 amino acids. DNA of the CDR3: TGTGCCAGCAGTTTCGACGGAGGGAATCAGCCCCAGCATTTT. This codes for CASSFDGGNQPQHF.

The rearrangement links TRBV28 to TRBJ1-2; D is possibly TRBD1 (6 bases). The CDR3 is 13 residues long. Looked up from germline, CDR1 is MDHEN and CDR2 is SYDVKM. With 5 bases removed from V and 5 bases from J, the gap between germline ends came to 12 bases. The CDR3 DNA reads as TGTGCCAGCAGTCAGACAGGATTTTATGGCTACACCTTC. Residues: CASSQTGFYGYTF.

A note on this clone: This may come from a read error, since a much larger clone is one base off. The rearrangement joins TRBV5-1 to TRBJ2-5, with D unclear. The CDR3 is made up of 11 amino acids. The V and J ends lost 5 bases and 8 bases respectively, with 10 bases between them. Germline V CDR1 and CDR2: SGHRS, YFSETQ. The CDR3 protein is CASRYSDTQYF. The CDR3 nucleotides read TGCGCCAGCAGGTACAGCGATACCCAGTACTTC.

This clone was detected only a few times. This chain uses TRBV12-3 or TRBV12-4 with TRBJ1-6, with D possibly being TRBD1 (6 bases). Trimming removed 5 bases at V and 9 bases at J, with 11 bases between. The CDR3 extends over 13 amino acids. The CDR3: CASSPGVVSPLHF. Here the CDR3 DNA reads TGTGCCAGCAGTCCAGGGGTGGTTTCACCCCTCCACTTT.

This clone was picked up many times. A read error may produce the germline difference seen at one junction end. This rearrangement joins TRBV6-2 or TRBV6-3 to TRBJ1-4; D is uncertain. Germline values: CDR1 MNHEY, CDR2 SVGEGT. The CDR3 is made up of 14 amino acids. The CDR3 sequence: CASSYMGVNKKLFF. CDR3 in DNA: TGTGCCAGCAGTTACATGGGAGTTAATAAAAAACTGTTTTTT.

The chain recombines TRBV11-2 with TRBJ2-7, with D possibly matching TRBD2 (6 bases). The V gene lost 1 base and the J gene lost 0 bases, with 22 bases spanning the gap. The germline V gene encodes CDR1 SGHAT and CDR2 FQNNGV. The CDR3 has 19 amino acids. The CDR3 sequence is CASSLGTRGNSGTSYEQYV. The CDR3 nucleotides read TGTGCCAGCAGCTTAGGAACACGAGGCAATAGCGGCACCTCCTACGAGCAGTACGTC.

This clone occurred many times. This sequence joins TRBV6-1 and TRBJ1-1; TRBD1 might be the D (6 bases). Germline CDR1 reads MNHNS; CDR2 reads SASEGT. Trimming left V 6 bases short and J 3 bases short, with 14 bases between. The CDR3 loop spans 14 amino acids. As DNA, the CDR3 is TGTGCCAGCAGACCAACAGGGACTCACACTGAAGCTTTCTTT. Its translation: CASRPTGTHTEAFF.

The sample holds many counts of this clone. The chain employs TRBV19 and TRBJ2-3; TRBD2 is a possible D gene (6 bases). Deletions cut 5 bases from V and 0 bases from J, with 9 bases between. CDR3 length: 14 amino acids. Germline V gene lookup returns CDR1 LNHDA and CDR2 SQIVND (reference sequence). The CDR3 DNA reads TGTGCCAGTAGTTTAGGAGGGAGCACAGATACGCAGTATTTT. It is translated as CASSLGGSTDTQYF.

This clone was seen repeatedly, ten times or more. V is TRBV6-1 and J is TRBJ1-1, with TRBD1 matching 9 bases. The J segment lost 5 bases and the V segment lost 6 bases, leaving 10 bases of the junction unmatched. The CDR3 has 15 amino acids. Germline assignment: CDR1 MNHNS and CDR2 SASEGT. The CDR3 region has the DNA TGTGCCAGCAGGGAACAGGGGGCGCGTTGGACTGAAGCTTTCTTT. It is translated as CASREQGARWTEAFF.

This CDR3 reads CASSLGGRSADTQYF. The CDR3 region has the DNA TGTGCCAGCAGTTTAGGCGGGAGGTCGGCAGATACGCAGTATTTT. The chain couples TRBV28 to TRBJ2-3, with 8 bases fitting TRBD2. Germline CDR1 is MDHEN and CDR2 is SYDVKM. After removal of 2 bases from V and 4 bases from J, the junction contained 5 bases not matched to a gene. The CDR3 length is 15 residues. The whole variable domain, filled in from reference TRBV28 and TRBJ2-3, reads DVKVTQSSRYLVKRTGEKVFLECVQDMDHENMFWYRQDPGLGLRLIYFSYDVKMKEKGDIPEGYSVSREKKERFSLILESASTNQTSMYLCASSLGGRSADTQYFGPGTRLTVL.

This clone was recorded many times. The chain employs TRBV27 and TRBJ2-3, with no clear D. Deletions cut 2 bases from V and 6 bases from J, with 3 bases between. Germline lookup yields CDR1 MNHEY and CDR2 SMNVEV (reference sequence). The CDR3 runs to 11 residues. The CDR3 DNA follows: TGTGCCAGCAGTTTAATGGATACGCAGTATTTT. Its translation is CASSLMDTQYF.

This clone has only a few counts. The chain carries TRBV5-5 and TRBJ1-2; D unclear. Germline lookup yields CDR1 SGHKS and CDR2 YYEKEE (reference sequence). Trimming took 4 bases from V and 0 from J, leaving 10 bases between them. This CDR3 region has 14 residues. DNA of the CDR3: TGTGCCAGCAGCGCAACAGCTGCTAACTATGGCTACACCTTC. It specifies CASSATAANYGYTF.

This sequence joins TRBV20-1 and TRBJ2-5, with 7 nucleotides matching TRBD2. Germline V gene lookup returns CDR1 DFQATT and CDR2 SNEGSKA (reference sequence). This CDR3 has 14 residues. The V segment lost 0 bases and the J segment 5 bases; nucleotides outside the gene matches: 6. The CDR3 sequence: CSARDGGLGETQYF. The CDR3 DNA reads as TGCAGTGCTAGAGATGGAGGACTAGGTGAGACCCAGTACTTC.

In this sample, this clone turned up many times. V gene TRBV3-1 combines with J gene TRBJ2-3; the D gene is possibly TRBD1 (5 bases). V was cut by 1 base and J by 2 bases, with 13 bases left in between. CDR1 is LGHDT, CDR2 YNNKEL, per germline (reference sequence). The CDR3 length is 16 residues. The CDR3 nucleotides read TGTGCCAGCAGCCAAGGGGCAGGGTGGACCACAGATACGCAGTATTTT. The encoded protein is CASSQGAGWTTDTQYF.

This clone was observed a handful of times. The V and J genes are TRBV19 and TRBJ2-5; 10 nucleotides agree with TRBD1. CDR1 is LNHDA, CDR2 SQIVND, per germline (reference sequence). Germline trimming cut 6 bases from V and 2 bases from J; bases unmatched to any gene: 3. This CDR3 is built from 14 residues. CDR3 sequence: CASSRQGAQETQYF. The CDR3 coding sequence is TGTGCCAGTAGCAGACAGGGGGCTCAAGAGACCCAGTACTTC. The full variable domain, in which reference TRBV19 and TRBJ2-5 provide the parts outside the CDR3, is DGGITQSPKYLFRKEGQNVTLSCEQNLNHDAMYWYRQDPGQGLRLIYYSQIVNDFQKGDIAEGYSVSREKKESFPLTVTSAQKNPTAFYLCASSRQGAQETQYFGPGTRLLVL.

This sequence joins TRBV24-1 and TRBJ2-2; 11 bases map to TRBD1. CDR3 length equals 18 residues. Looked up from germline, CDR1 is KGHDR and CDR2 is SFDVKD. The V and J ends lost 2 bases and 6 bases, in that order; junction bases with no gene match: 10. CDR3 bases: TGTGCCACCAGTGATTACTTCGGGGGACAGGGGGTATCCGGGGAGCTGTTTTTT. It yields the protein CATSDYFGGQGVSGELFF.

The chain joins TRBV12-3 or TRBV12-4 to TRBJ2-5, with D maybe TRBD2 (7 bases). The length of the CDR3 is 15 residues. V dropped 2 bases and J dropped 3 bases, with 13 bases sitting between them. The CDR3 bases are TGTGCCAGCAGTTTAACGGGGGGCTATGAAGAGACCCAGTACTTC. Its protein is CASSLTGGYEETQYF.